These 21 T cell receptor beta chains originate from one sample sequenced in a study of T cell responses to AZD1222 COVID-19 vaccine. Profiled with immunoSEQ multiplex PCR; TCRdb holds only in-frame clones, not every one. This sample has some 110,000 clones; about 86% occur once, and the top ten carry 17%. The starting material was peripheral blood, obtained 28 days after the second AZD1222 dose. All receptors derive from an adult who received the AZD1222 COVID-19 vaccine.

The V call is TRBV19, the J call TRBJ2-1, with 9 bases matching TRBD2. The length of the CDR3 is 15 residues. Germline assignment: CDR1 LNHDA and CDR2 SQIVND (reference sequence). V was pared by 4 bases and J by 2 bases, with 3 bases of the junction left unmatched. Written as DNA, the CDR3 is TGTGCCAGTAGTAACCCTAGCGGGGCCTACAATGAGCAGTTCTTC. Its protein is CASSNPSGAYNEQFF.

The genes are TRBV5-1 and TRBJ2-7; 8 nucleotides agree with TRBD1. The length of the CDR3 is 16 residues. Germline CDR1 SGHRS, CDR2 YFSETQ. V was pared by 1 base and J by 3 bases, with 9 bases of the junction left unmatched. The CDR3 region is CASSLRYGTGGYEQYF. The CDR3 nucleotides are TGCGCCAGCAGCTTGCGGTATGGTACAGGGGGCTACGAGCAGTACTTC.

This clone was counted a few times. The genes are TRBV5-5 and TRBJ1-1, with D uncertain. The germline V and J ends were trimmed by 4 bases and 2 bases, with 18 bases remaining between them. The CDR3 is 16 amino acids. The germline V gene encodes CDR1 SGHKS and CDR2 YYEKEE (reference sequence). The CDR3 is CASSNSERRINTEAFF. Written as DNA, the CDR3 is TGTGCCAGCAGCAACTCAGAAAGACGGATCAACACTGAAGCTTTCTTT.

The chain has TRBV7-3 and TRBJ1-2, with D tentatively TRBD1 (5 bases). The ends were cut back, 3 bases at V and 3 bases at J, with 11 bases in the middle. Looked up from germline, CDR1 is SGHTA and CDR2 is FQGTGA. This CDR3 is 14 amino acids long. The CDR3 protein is CASSFGRGDYGYTF. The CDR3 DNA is TGTGCCAGCAGCTTTGGGCGGGGCGACTATGGCTACACCTTC. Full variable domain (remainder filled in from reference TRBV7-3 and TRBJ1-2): GAGVSQTPSNKVTEKGKYVELRCDPISGHTALYWYRQSLGQGPEFLIYFQGTGAADDSGLPNDRFFAVRPEGSVSTLKIQRTERGDSAVYLCASSFGRGDYGYTFGSGTRLTVV.

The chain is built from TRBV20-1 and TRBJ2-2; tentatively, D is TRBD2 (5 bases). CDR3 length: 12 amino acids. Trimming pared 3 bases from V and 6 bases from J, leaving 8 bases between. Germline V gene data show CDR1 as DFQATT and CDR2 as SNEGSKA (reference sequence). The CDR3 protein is CSASGGSGELFF. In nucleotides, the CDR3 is TGCAGTGCTAGTGGAGGTTCCGGGGAGCTGTTTTTT.

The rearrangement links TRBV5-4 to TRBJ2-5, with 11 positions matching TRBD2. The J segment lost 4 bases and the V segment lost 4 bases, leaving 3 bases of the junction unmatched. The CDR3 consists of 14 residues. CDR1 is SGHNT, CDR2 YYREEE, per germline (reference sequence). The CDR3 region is CASSGSGGGETQYF. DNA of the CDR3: TGTGCCAGCAGCGGTAGCGGGGGGGGAGAGACCCAGTACTTC.

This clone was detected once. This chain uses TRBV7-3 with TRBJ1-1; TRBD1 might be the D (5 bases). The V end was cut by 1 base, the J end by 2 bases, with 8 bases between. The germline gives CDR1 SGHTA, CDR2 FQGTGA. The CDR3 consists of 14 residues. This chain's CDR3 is CASSLSGGNTEAFF. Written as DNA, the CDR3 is TGTGCCAGCAGCTTAAGTGGGGGAAACACTGAAGCTTTCTTT.

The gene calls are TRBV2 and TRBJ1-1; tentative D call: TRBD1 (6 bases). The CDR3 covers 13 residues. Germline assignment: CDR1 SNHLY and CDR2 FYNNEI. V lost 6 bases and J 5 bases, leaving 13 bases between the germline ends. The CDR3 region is CASSSGVRTEAFF. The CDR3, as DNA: TGTGCCAGCAGCTCAGGGGTTAGGACTGAAGCTTTCTTT.

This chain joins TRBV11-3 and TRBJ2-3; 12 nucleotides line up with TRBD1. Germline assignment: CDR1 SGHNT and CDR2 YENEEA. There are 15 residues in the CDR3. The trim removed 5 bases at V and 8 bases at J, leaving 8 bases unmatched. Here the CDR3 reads CASSPAGQGAGTQYF. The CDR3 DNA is TGTGCCAGCAGCCCTGCGGGACAGGGGGCTGGTACGCAGTATTTT.

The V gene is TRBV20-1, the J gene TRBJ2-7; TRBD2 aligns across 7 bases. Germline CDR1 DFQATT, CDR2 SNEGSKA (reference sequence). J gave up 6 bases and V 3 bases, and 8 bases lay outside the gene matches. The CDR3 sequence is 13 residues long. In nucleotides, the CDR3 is TGCAGTGCTAGTCGGGAGGCCACTTCCGAGCAGTACTTC. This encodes CSASREATSEQYF.

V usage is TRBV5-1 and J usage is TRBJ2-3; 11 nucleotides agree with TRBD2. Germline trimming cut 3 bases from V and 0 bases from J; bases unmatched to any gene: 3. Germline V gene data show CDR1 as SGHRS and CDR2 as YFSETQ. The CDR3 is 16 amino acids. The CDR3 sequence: CASSWGTSGSTDTQYF. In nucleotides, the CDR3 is TGCGCCAGCAGCTGGGGGACTAGCGGTAGCACAGATACGCAGTATTTT. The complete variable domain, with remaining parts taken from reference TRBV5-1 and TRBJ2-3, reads KAGVTQTPRYLIKTRGQQVTLSCSPISGHRSVSWYQQTPGQGLQFLFEYFSETQRNKGNFPGRFSGRQFSNSRSEMNVSTLELGDSALYLCASSWGTSGSTDTQYFGPGTRLTVL.

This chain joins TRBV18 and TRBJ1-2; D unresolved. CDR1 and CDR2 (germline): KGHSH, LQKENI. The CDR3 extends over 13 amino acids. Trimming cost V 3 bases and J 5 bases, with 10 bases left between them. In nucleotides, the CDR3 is TGTGCCAGCTCACCCGACGGACGTTATGGCTACACCTTC. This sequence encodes CASSPDGRYGYTF.

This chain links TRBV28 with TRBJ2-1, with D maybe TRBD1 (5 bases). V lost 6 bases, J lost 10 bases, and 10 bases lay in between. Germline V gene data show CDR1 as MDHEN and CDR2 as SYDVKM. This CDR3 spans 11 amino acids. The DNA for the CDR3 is TGTGCCAGCAGCCGACAGAACGAGCAGTTCTTC. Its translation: CASSRQNEQFF.

CDR3 residues: CASSPQRVADTQYF. The CDR3 coding sequence is TGTGCCAGCAGCCCACAGCGGGTGGCAGATACGCAGTATTTT. V usage is TRBV11-2 and J usage is TRBJ2-3; TRBD2 is a possible D gene (6 bases). V gave up 5 bases and J gave up 4 bases, with 13 bases separating them. The germline V gene has CDR1 SGHAT and CDR2 FQNNGV. This CDR3 region has 14 residues.

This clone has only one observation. The CDR3 region has the DNA TGTGCCAGCAGCTCGGCCGGGACTAGCGGGGGGGACCAAGAGACCCAGTACTTC. This codes for CASSSAGTSGGDQETQYF. The chain couples TRBV7-9 to TRBJ2-5; 16 nucleotides line up with TRBD2. CDR1 is SEHNR, CDR2 FQNEAQ, per germline (reference sequence). Trimming removed 4 bases from V and 0 bases from J; junction bases left unmatched: 5. The CDR3 consists of 18 residues.

CDR3: CASSLAGTEAFF. CDR3 sequence (DNA): TGTGCCAGTAGTCTGGCTGGCACTGAAGCTTTCTTT. The chain recombines TRBV19 with TRBJ1-1; D gene ambiguous. CDR3 length: 12 residues. Germline V CDR1 and CDR2: LNHDA, SQIVND (reference sequence). V lost 5 bases and J 4 bases, leaving 8 bases between the germline ends.

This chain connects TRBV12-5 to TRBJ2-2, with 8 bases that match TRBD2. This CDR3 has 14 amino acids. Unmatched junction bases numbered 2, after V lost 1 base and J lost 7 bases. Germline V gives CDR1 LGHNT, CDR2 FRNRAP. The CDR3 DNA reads TGTGCTAGTGGTTTGGCTAGCGGGCACGGGGAGCTGTTTTTT. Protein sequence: CASGLASGHGELFF. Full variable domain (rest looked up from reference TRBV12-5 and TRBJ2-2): DARVTQTPRHKVTEMGQEVTMRCQPILGHNTVFWYRQTMMQGLELLAYFRNRAPLDDSGMPKDRFSAEMPDATLATLKIQPSEPRDSAVYFCASGLASGHGELFFGEGSRLTVL.

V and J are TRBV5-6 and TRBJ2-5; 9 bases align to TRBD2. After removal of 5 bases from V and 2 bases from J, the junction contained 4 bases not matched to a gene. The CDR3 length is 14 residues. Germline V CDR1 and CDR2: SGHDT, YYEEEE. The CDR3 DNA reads TGTGCCAGCAGTAGGCGGGGGGGGCAAGAGACCCAGTACTTC. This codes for CASSRRGGQETQYF.

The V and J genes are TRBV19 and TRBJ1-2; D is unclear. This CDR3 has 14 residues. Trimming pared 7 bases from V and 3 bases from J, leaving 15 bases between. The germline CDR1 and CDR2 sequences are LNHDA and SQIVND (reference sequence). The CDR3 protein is CASTPGLSDYGYTF. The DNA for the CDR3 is TGTGCCAGTACGCCGGGTCTCTCCGACTATGGCTACACCTTC. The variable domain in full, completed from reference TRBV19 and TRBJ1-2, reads DGGITQSPKYLFRKEGQNVTLSCEQNLNHDAMYWYRQDPGQGLRLIYYSQIVNDFQKGDIAEGYSVSREKKESFPLTVTSAQKNPTAFYLCASTPGLSDYGYTFGSGTRLTVV.

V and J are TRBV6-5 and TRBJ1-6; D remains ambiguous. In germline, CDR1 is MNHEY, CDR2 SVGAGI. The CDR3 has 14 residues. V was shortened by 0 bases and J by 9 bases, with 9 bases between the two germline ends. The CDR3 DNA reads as TGTGCCAGCAGTTACTCCCCTATGGGTTCACCCCTCCACTTT. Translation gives CASSYSPMGSPLHF.

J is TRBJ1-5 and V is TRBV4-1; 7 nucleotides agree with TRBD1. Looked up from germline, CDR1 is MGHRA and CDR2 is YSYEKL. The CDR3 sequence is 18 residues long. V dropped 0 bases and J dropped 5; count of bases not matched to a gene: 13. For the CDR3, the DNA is TGCGCCAGCAGCCAAGATCTCGGGTTTAGGGGGCCACATCAGCCCCAGCATTTT. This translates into CASSQDLGFRGPHQPQHF.